This is a list of T cell receptor beta chains from one sample in a study of blood T cell repertoires in COVID-19. The method was immunoSEQ multiplex PCR; TCRdb's version includes in-frame clones alone and lacks a portion of them. The sample carries 200,000 to 300,000 clones, 82% recorded once. The sequenced sample was peripheral blood. All receptors come from a woman in her fifties or sixties with active or convalescent COVID-19. Both conserved end residues are part of each CDR3. Each record gives: V gene, J gene, clone size, D gene, CDR3 DNA, CDR3 protein. D genes are given only for firm matches. The size entry is marked missing in some rows and otherwise reads once, few, many or a size class.

TRBV5-1	TRBJ2-7	NA	TRBD2	TGCGCCAGCAGCTTGGCGGCCAGCGGGGGGGCGGGTGAGCAGTACTTC	CASSLAASGGAGEQYF
TRBV2	TRBJ1-5	NA	NA	TGTGCCAGCAGTGAAGAAACCCTTACTAATCAGCCCCAGCATTTT	CASSEETLTNQPQHF
TRBV2	TRBJ2-1	NA	TRBD1	TGTGCCAGCAGTGAACCGGGACAGGGGGCCCAAAGCTCCTACAATGAGCAGTTCTTC	CASSEPGQGAQSSYNEQFF
TRBV7-3	TRBJ2-2	NA	NA	TGTGCCAGCAGCTTAAGCACGGGGACCGGGGAGCTGTTTTTT	CASSLSTGTGELFF
TRBV30	TRBJ2-2	NA	TRBD1	TGTGCCTGGAGTGTCGCGGGACAGGGGGTAACCGGGGAGCTGTTTTTT	CAWSVAGQGVTGELFF
TRBV18	TRBJ1-2	NA	NA	TGTGCCAGCTCACCACTCGAAAAAGGAGATGGCTACACCTTC	CASSPLEKGDGYTF
TRBV6-6	TRBJ1-2	NA	TRBD1	TGTGCCAGCAGACCGGTCCCCGGGACAGGGAACTATGGCTACACCTTC	CASRPVPGTGNYGYTF
TRBV11-2	TRBJ1-2	NA	TRBD1	TGTGCCAGCAGCTTAGCTGGCAGGGGGCGCCGAAACTATGGCTACACCTTC	CASSLAGRGRRNYGYTF
TRBV6-5	TRBJ2-7	NA	NA	TGTGCCAGCAGTTACGCCCATGCAGGAGGCCACGAGCAGTACTTC	CASSYAHAGGHEQYF
TRBV6-2/TRBV6-3	TRBJ2-3	NA	NA	TGTGCCAGCAGTTCATACGGAGCACCATCCACAGATACGCAGTATTTT	CASSSYGAPSTDTQYF
TRBV2	TRBJ2-2	NA	NA	TGTGCCAGCATGGACAGAAAGAACACCGGGGAGCTGTTTTTT	CASMDRKNTGELFF
TRBV18	TRBJ1-4	NA	NA	TGTGCCAGCTCACCTCAGCACGGGGGACTGGCTAATGAAAAACTGTTTTTT	CASSPQHGGLANEKLFF
TRBV9	TRBJ2-3	NA	TRBD2	TGTGCCAGCAGCGTCGAGCGGGGGTTCACAGATACGCAGTATTTT	CASSVERGFTDTQYF
TRBV19	TRBJ1-2	NA	TRBD1	TGTGCCAGTAGTATTCACCCGGGACAGGGTTCGGCTTATGGCTACACCTTC	CASSIHPGQGSAYGYTF
TRBV6-6	TRBJ2-1	NA	TRBD1	TGTGCCAGCAGTTACGGGGACAGTAGAAGAAATGAGCAGTTCTTC	CASSYGDSRRNEQFF
TRBV10-3	TRBJ2-3	NA	NA	TGTGCCATCAGCCCGGGTCGAGGGACAGATACGCAGTATTTT	CAISPGRGTDTQYF
TRBV30	TRBJ2-5	NA	TRBD1	TGTGCCTGGAGTGTAAACAGGGGAGTTAAAGAGACCCAGTACTTC	CAWSVNRGVKETQYF
TRBV6-1	TRBJ1-1	few	NA	TGTGCCAGCAGTGAATACAAGGGGCTTGAAGCTTTCTTT	CASSEYKGLEAFF
TRBV2	TRBJ1-5	many	NA	TGTGCCAGCAGTGAGATCGACAGAGGCAGTGGGCCCCAGCATTTT	CASSEIDRGSGPQHF
TRBV7-9	TRBJ2-1	once	NA	TGTGCCAGCAGCTTAGTAGTGATAAGCTCCTACAATGAGCAGTTCTTC	CASSLVVISSYNEQFF
TRBV7-3	TRBJ1-1	NA	NA	TGTGCCAGCAGCTTCGGGGAGGGCGCTGAAGCTTTCTTT	CASSFGEGAEAFF
TRBV12-3/TRBV12-4	TRBJ1-3	NA	NA	TGTGCCAGCAGTCCATACAGAAACACCATATATTTT	CASSPYRNTIYF
TRBV6-5	TRBJ1-1	few	TRBD1	TGTGCCAGCAGCTGGACGGGACAGGGGGCGGCTGAAGCTTTCTTT	CASSWTGQGAAEAFF